A selection of T cell receptor beta chains follows, all from one sample in a study of T cell changes during pregnancy in multiple sclerosis. Method: immunoSEQ multiplex PCR; TCRdb's copy keeps in-frame clones and lacks some. This sample yields over 55,000 clones, of which approximately 92% are seen a single time; 3% to 3.5% belongs to the top ten. The specimen comprised CD8+ T cells from peripheral blood mononuclear cells, sampled in the third trimester of pregnancy. These TCRs come from a female donor in good health, enrolled as a control in a pregnancy study. CDR3s include the opening cysteine and the closing phenylalanine or tryptophan. The D gene is left open where the match is weak. Size values are once, few and many counts, or a class for expanded clones, and some rows have none.

D,J,V,size,CDR3,DNA
.,TRBJ1-1,TRBV6-6,once,CASSRDSGSEAFF,TGTGCCAGCAGCCGGGACTCTGGCTCTGAAGCTTTCTTT
TRBD2,TRBJ2-2,TRBV4-1,.,CASSHTSGGASGELFF,TGCGCCAGCAGCCATACTAGCGGGGGGGCCTCCGGGGAGCTGTTTTTT
TRBD2,TRBJ2-1,TRBV12-5,.,CASGLVRGRAVPLFF,TGTGCTAGTGGTTTGGTACGGGGGAGGGCCGTCCCGCTGTTCTTC
TRBD1,TRBJ1-2,TRBV7-6,.,CASSPGTGFDYGYTF,TGTGCCAGCAGCCCCGGGACAGGGTTTGACTATGGCTACACCTTC
TRBD2,TRBJ2-1,TRBV13,.,CASSLGLAGGVEQFF,TGTGCCAGCAGCTTAGGACTAGCGGGGGGAGTTGAGCAGTTCTTC
.,TRBJ1-1,TRBV27,few,CASSSGNTEAFF,TGTGCCAGCAGTTCCGGGAACACTGAAGCTTTCTTT
.,TRBJ2-7,TRBV15,few,CATSQDNSYEQYF,TGTGCCACCAGTCAAGACAACTCCTACGAGCAGTACTTC
.,TRBJ2-3,TRBV7-9,.,CASSPTGELKSSTDTQYF,TGTGCCAGCAGCCCCACGGGGGAACTCAAATCTAGCACAGATACGCAGTATTTT
.,TRBJ1-1,TRBV6-1,.,CASHHLSGRTEAFF,TGTGCCAGCCATCACCTCTCGGGGAGAACTGAAGCTTTCTTT
TRBD2,TRBJ2-1,TRBV7-3,.,CASSLTSGGTNEQFF,TGTGCCAGCAGCTTGACTAGCGGGGGGACCAATGAGCAGTTCTTC
TRBD2,TRBJ2-1,TRBV7-2,.,CASSLASGGEEQFF,TGTGCCAGCAGCTTAGCTAGCGGGGGGGAAGAGCAGTTCTTC
TRBD2,TRBJ2-3,TRBV6-6,.,CASTSSGGAGTDTQYF,TGTGCCAGCACCTCTAGCGGGGGGGCCGGCACAGATACGCAGTATTTT
.,TRBJ1-1,TRBV2,.,CASRPTTALNTEAFF,TGTGCCAGCAGGCCAACGACAGCGTTGAACACTGAAGCTTTCTTT
TRBD2,TRBJ2-2,TRBV4-1,.,CASSPRLAGTTGELFF,TGCGCCAGCAGCCCTCGGCTAGCGGGGACCACCGGGGAGCTGTTTTTT
.,TRBJ2-3,TRBV9,once,CASRPTSTDTQYF,TGTGCCAGCCGACCGACTAGCACAGATACGCAGTATTTT
.,TRBJ1-1,TRBV7-3,few,CASSLLGGGTEAFF,TGTGCCAGCAGCTTACTCGGGGGAGGGACTGAAGCTTTCTTT
TRBD1,TRBJ1-1,TRBV9,.,CASSGNADRAIGAEAFF,TGTGCCAGCAGCGGTAATGCGGACAGGGCAATTGGTGCTGAAGCTTTCTTT